Sequencing of this T cell receptor beta chain was carried out in a study of immune evolution from preneoplasia to lung adenocarcinoma. TCRdb's copy holds only in-frame clones and misses some; the assay was immunoSEQ multiplex PCR. Among 14,000 to 15,000 clones listed, more than 65% were seen once. V was shortened by 6 bases and J by 4 bases, with 12 bases between the two germline ends. The CDR3 consists of 12 residues. Germline CDR1 and CDR2: GTSNPN and SVGIG (reference sequence). The chain uses TRBV30 and TRBJ1-2; D may be TRBD1 (5 bases). Sequencing was carried out using FFPE minimally invasive lung adenocarcinoma tissue. The TCR sequence derives from a person aged 55-85 years with lung adenocarcinoma. The CDR3 loop is CACRGRSYGYTF. CDR3 nucleotides: TGTGCCTGTAGGGGCAGAAGCTATGGCTACACCTTC.